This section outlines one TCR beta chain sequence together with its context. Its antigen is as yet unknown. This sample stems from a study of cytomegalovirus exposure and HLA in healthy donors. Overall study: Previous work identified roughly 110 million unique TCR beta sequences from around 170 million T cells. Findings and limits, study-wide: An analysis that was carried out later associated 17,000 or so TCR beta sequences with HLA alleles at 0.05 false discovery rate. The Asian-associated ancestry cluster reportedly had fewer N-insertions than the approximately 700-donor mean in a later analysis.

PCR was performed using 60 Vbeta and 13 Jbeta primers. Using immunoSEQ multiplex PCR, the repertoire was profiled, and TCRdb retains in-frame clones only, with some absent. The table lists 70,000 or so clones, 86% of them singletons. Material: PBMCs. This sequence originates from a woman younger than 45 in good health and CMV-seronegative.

The CDR3 region has the DNA TGTGCCAGCTCACCAGAAAGCAGGGATGAGGATCAGCCCCAGCATTTT. Its translation is CASSPESRDEDQPQHF. The chain has TRBV18 and TRBJ1-5, with D perhaps TRBD1 (5 bases). V was shortened by 2 bases and J by 5 bases, with 16 bases between the two germline ends. In germline, CDR1 is KGHSH, CDR2 LQKENI. The CDR3 has 16 amino acids.